The 14 T cell receptor beta chains reported below all come from one sample, sequenced in a study of cytomegalovirus exposure and HLA in healthy donors. PCR involved 60 Vbeta and 13 Jbeta primers. Measured with immunoSEQ multiplex PCR; TCRdb has only the in-frame clones, and not every one. This sample has roughly 88,000 clones; roughly 70% occur once, and the top ten carry approximately 2.7%. The sample consisted of PBMCs. All receptors derive from a man aged 45-65 years in good health and CMV-seronegative.

This clone appeared a few times. The chain recombines TRBV10-3 with TRBJ1-5; 7 nucleotides match TRBD1. Per germline, CDR1 ENHRY and CDR2 SYGVKD. Trimming cost V 6 bases and J 2 bases; bases outside gene matches: 1. This CDR3 spans 13 amino acids. CDR3 residues: CAISGQGNQPQHF. DNA of the CDR3: TGTGCCATCAGCGGACAGGGCAATCAGCCCCAGCATTTT.

V and J are TRBV5-6 and TRBJ1-5; 9 positions match TRBD1. The CDR3 is 14 residues long. Looked up from germline, CDR1 is SGHDT and CDR2 is YYEEEE. Trimming took 1 base from V and 7 from J; bases not matched to a gene: 3. The CDR3 DNA sequence: TGTGCCAGCAGCTTGTGGGACAGGGACCAGCCCCAGCATTTT. This sequence encodes CASSLWDRDQPQHF. The full variable domain, completed using reference TRBV5-6 and TRBJ1-5, is DAGVTQSPTHLIKTRGQQVTLRCSPKSGHDTVSWYQQALGQGPQFIFQYYEEEERQRGNFPDRFSGHQFPNYSSELNVNALLLGDSALYLCASSLWDRDQPQHFGDGTRLSIL.

The rearrangement joins TRBV6-5 to TRBJ2-7; 7 bases are a match to TRBD1. This CDR3 region has 14 residues. Germline assignment: CDR1 MNHEY and CDR2 SVGAGI. Trimming removed 7 bases from V and 2 bases from J; junction bases left unmatched: 8. This CDR3 reads CASTSRQGAYEQYF. Written as DNA, the CDR3 is TGTGCCAGCACCTCTCGGCAGGGGGCCTACGAGCAGTACTTC.

The chain combines TRBV7-9 with TRBJ2-4; D perhaps matches TRBD2 (5 bases). Trimming shortened V by 5 bases and J by 13 bases, and 12 bases separated the two germline ends. The length of the CDR3 is 11 residues. Germline assignment: CDR1 SEHNR and CDR2 FQNEAQ (reference sequence). The CDR3 spells CASSAGLTQYF. DNA of the CDR3: TGTGCCAGCAGCGCAGGACTCACCCAGTACTTC. Using reference TRBV7-9 and TRBJ2-4 for the parts outside the CDR3, the full variable domain is DTGVSQNPRHKITKRGQNVTFRCDPISEHNRLYWYRQTLGQGPEFLTYFQNEAQLEKSRLLSDRFSAERPKGSFSTLEIQRTEQGDSAMYLCASSAGLTQYFGAGTRLSVL.

The V and J genes are TRBV19 and TRBJ1-5, with 7 bases identical to TRBD1. With V trimmed by 7 bases and J by 6 bases, 3 bases remained unmatched. The CDR3 covers 12 residues. Germline CDR1 is LNHDA and CDR2 is SQIVND (reference sequence). This CDR3 is CASKGGGQPQHF. Here the CDR3 DNA reads TGTGCCAGTAAAGGGGGCGGTCAGCCCCAGCATTTT.

There are a few counts of this clone. CDR3 nucleotide sequence: TGTGCCAGCAGCTTTGACAGGAACACTGAAGCTTTCTTT. This sequence encodes CASSFDRNTEAFF. This chain connects TRBV11-3 to TRBJ1-1; D might be TRBD1 (5 bases). Per the germline V gene, CDR1 is SGHNT and CDR2 is YENEEA. The CDR3 length is 13 residues. The germline V and J ends were trimmed by 3 bases and 1 base, with 6 bases remaining between them.

The J gene is TRBJ2-1, the V gene TRBV2; the D gene is possibly TRBD2 (5 bases). CDR1 SNHLY and CDR2 FYNNEI come from the germline V gene. V lost 6 bases and J lost 9, with 15 bases in between. This CDR3 is built from 13 residues. The CDR3 sequence: CASRKASTPEQFF. CDR3 DNA: TGTGCCAGCAGGAAAGCTAGCACCCCTGAGCAGTTCTTC.

This clone was seen only a few times. The chain has TRBV19 and TRBJ1-1; 7 bases are shared with TRBD1. With 4 bases clipped from V and 1 base from J, the junction kept 6 bases outside the gene matches. Looked up from germline, CDR1 is LNHDA and CDR2 is SQIVND (reference sequence). CDR3 length equals 15 residues. DNA for the CDR3: TGTGCCAGTAGTACCGACAGGGATGGGAACACTGAAGCTTTCTTT. Translated, it gives CASSTDRDGNTEAFF.

This clone has just one count. The rearrangement joins TRBV6-1 to TRBJ1-5; D gene ambiguous. This CDR3 comprises 14 residues. CDR1 and CDR2 from the germline V gene are MNHNS and SASEGT. Trimming cost V 4 bases and J 1 base, with 8 bases left between them. The CDR3 DNA reads TGTGCCAGCAGTGTAGAAATGAGCAATCAGCCCCAGCATTTT. This gives the protein CASSVEMSNQPQHF.

The rearrangement joins TRBV10-3 to TRBJ1-4, with D maybe TRBD1 (6 bases). Germline V gene data show CDR1 as ENHRY and CDR2 as SYGVKD. With 2 bases removed from V and 0 bases from J, the gap between germline ends came to 10 bases. This CDR3 contains 16 residues. The DNA for the CDR3 is TGTGCCATCAGTGAGGTGACAGGCGCAACTAATGAAAAACTGTTTTTT. As protein: CAISEVTGATNEKLFF.

This chain links TRBV28 with TRBJ1-5; TRBD1 is a possible D gene (5 bases). Per germline, CDR1 MDHEN and CDR2 SYDVKM. Trimming cost V 5 bases and J 2 bases, with 10 bases left between them. This CDR3 comprises 14 residues. The CDR3 loop is CASSAGWGNQPQHF. CDR3 nucleotide sequence: TGTGCCAGCAGTGCAGGGTGGGGCAATCAGCCCCAGCATTTT.

The chain has TRBV5-1 and TRBJ1-3; D unresolved. Trimming cost V 0 bases and J 0 bases, with 7 bases left between them. The CDR3 has 15 amino acids. Germline V gene lookup returns CDR1 SGHRS and CDR2 YFSETQ. This chain's CDR3 is CASSLGQISGNTIYF. The DNA of the CDR3 is TGCGCCAGCAGCTTGGGACAAATCTCTGGAAACACCATATATTTT.

This clone was counted between two and nine times. V usage is TRBV28 and J usage is TRBJ2-2; weak D call: TRBD1 (5 bases). V was clipped by 10 bases and J by 4 bases, with 19 bases between them. Germline CDR1 reads MDHEN; CDR2 reads SYDVKM. The CDR3 consists of 15 residues. This chain's CDR3 is CATPPAGISTGELFF. The CDR3 region has the DNA TGTGCCACCCCCCCCGCAGGGATAAGCACCGGGGAGCTGTTTTTT.

This clone came up a few times. The chain recombines TRBV9 with TRBJ1-1; D gene ambiguous. This CDR3 spans 14 amino acids. In germline, CDR1 is SGDLS, CDR2 YYNGEE. V was cut by 4 bases and J by 3 bases, with 13 bases left in between. The CDR3 DNA sequence: TGTGCCAGCAGCACGAGGACTTGGGACACTGAAGCTTTCTTT. It translates to CASSTRTWDTEAFF.